Below, 26 T cell receptor beta chains from the same sample are listed, as sequenced in a study of blood T cell repertoires in COVID-19. Assay: immunoSEQ multiplex PCR; the TCRdb copy retains only in-frame clones and omits some. The data hold a few hundred thousand clones, with roughly 86% observed a single time. The source material was PBMCs or T cells enriched from blood (not recorded which). The receptors shown here come from an older woman who had recovered from COVID-19.

J is TRBJ1-3 and V is TRBV4-2; maybe TRBD1 (5 bases). This CDR3 spans 15 amino acids. The germline V and J ends were trimmed by 3 bases and 0 bases, with 9 bases remaining between them. The V gene's germline CDR1 is LGHNA and CDR2 YNFKEQ. This chain's CDR3 is CASSHDSNSGNTIYF. CDR3 DNA: TGTGCCAGCAGCCATGACAGCAACTCTGGAAACACCATATATTTT.

V gene TRBV5-4 combines with J gene TRBJ1-2; TRBD1 matches at 11 bases. Germline lookup yields CDR1 SGHNT and CDR2 YYREEE (reference sequence). Unmatched junction bases numbered 10, after V lost 4 bases and J lost 11 bases. The length of the CDR3 is 14 residues. This chain's CDR3 is CASSAPGQGVKYTF. The CDR3 coding sequence is TGTGCCAGCAGCGCCCCGGGACAGGGGGTAAAGTACACCTTC. Drawing the rest from reference TRBV5-4 and TRBJ1-2, the complete variable domain is ETGVTQSPTHLIKTRGQQVTLRCSSQSGHNTVSWYQQALGQGPQFIFQYYREEENGRGNFPPRFSGLQFPNYSSELNVNALELDDSALYLCASSAPGQGVKYTFGSGTRLTVV.

J is TRBJ1-2 and V is TRBV27, with a weak D call TRBD1 (5 bases). This CDR3 has 14 residues. V gave up 5 bases and J gave up 2 bases, with 12 bases separating them. From germline, CDR1 is MNHEY and CDR2 SMNVEV (reference sequence). CDR3 DNA sequence: TGTGCCAGCAGTGGAGGGGTGACAAACTATGGCTACACCTTC. Translating it yields CASSGGVTNYGYTF.

In DNA, the CDR3 is TGTGCCAGCAGCACAGGACAGGCGAACGAGCAGTACTTC. It translates to CASSTGQANEQYF. The chain combines TRBV12-3 or TRBV12-4 with TRBJ2-7; 7 bases fit TRBD1. V was clipped by 6 bases and J by 5 bases; unmatched bases: 7. This CDR3 has 13 amino acids.

V and J are TRBV9 and TRBJ1-4; D might be TRBD1 (5 bases). This CDR3 has 13 amino acids. With 0 bases removed from V and 5 bases from J, the gap between germline ends came to 5 bases. Germline V lookup: CDR1 SGDLS, CDR2 YYNGEE. The CDR3 DNA sequence: TGTGCCAGCAGCGTAGCAGGGAATGAAAAACTGTTTTTT. Its protein is CASSVAGNEKLFF.

The CDR3 protein is CASSVGPTGLNTEAFF. In DNA, the CDR3 is TGTGCCAGCAGCGTAGGCCCTACCGGTTTAAACACTGAAGCTTTCTTT. The V and J genes are TRBV9 and TRBJ1-1, with unresolved D. Trimming left V 0 bases short and J 2 bases short, with 14 bases between. The CDR3 spans 16 residues. The germline V gene has CDR1 SGDLS and CDR2 YYNGEE. The variable domain in full, completed from reference TRBV9 and TRBJ1-1, reads DSGVTQTPKHLITATGQRVTLRCSPRSGDLSVYWYQQSLDQGLQFLIQYYNGEERAKGNILERFSAQQFPDLHSELNLSSLELGDSALYFCASSVGPTGLNTEAFFGQGTRLTVV.

This sequence joins TRBV11-2 and TRBJ1-6, with TRBD1 matching 8 bases. The germline gives CDR1 SGHAT, CDR2 FQNNGV. The length of the CDR3 is 15 residues. V was clipped by 6 bases and J by 6 bases; unmatched bases: 7. The CDR3 sequence is CASRRPGQANSPLHF. In nucleotides, the CDR3 is TGTGCCAGCAGACGACCGGGACAGGCTAATTCACCCCTCCACTTT.

This clone has a handful of counts. This chain links TRBV7-9 with TRBJ2-7; a possible D gene is TRBD2 (6 bases). V gave up 4 bases and J gave up 4 bases, with 14 bases separating them. The length of the CDR3 is 14 residues. Germline CDR1 SEHNR, CDR2 FQNEAQ (reference sequence). CDR3 DNA sequence: TGTGCCAGCAGCTATCAGGCAGGGAGGTACGAGCAGTACTTC. Its protein product is CASSYQAGRYEQYF. Drawing the rest from reference TRBV7-9 and TRBJ2-7, the complete variable domain is DTGVSQNPRHKITKRGQNVTFRCDPISEHNRLYWYRQTLGQGPEFLTYFQNEAQLEKSRLLSDRFSAERPKGSFSTLEIQRTEQGDSAMYLCASSYQAGRYEQYFGPGTRLTVT.

This rearrangement joins TRBV15 to TRBJ2-7; D ambiguous. Trimming stripped 0 bases from V and 13 bases from J, with 16 bases between. Germline V gives CDR1 LNHNV, CDR2 YYDKDF (reference sequence). The length of the CDR3 is 13 residues. CDR3 in amino acids: CATSREGPGPSYF. Written as DNA, the CDR3 is TGTGCCACCAGCAGAGAAGGTCCAGGCCCAAGTTACTTC.

This chain joins TRBV29-1 and TRBJ2-5, with 7 bases aligning to TRBD1. Germline CDR1 reads SQVTM; CDR2 reads ANQGSEA. This CDR3 is 14 amino acids long. V shed 7 bases and J 5 bases; nucleotides not matched to a gene: 13. The CDR3 spells CSALPTGSGETQYF. The CDR3 coding sequence is TGCAGCGCCTTACCGACAGGGTCTGGGGAGACCCAGTACTTC.

The J gene is TRBJ1-5, the V gene TRBV25-1; D possibly corresponds to TRBD1 (5 bases). V lost 3 bases, J lost 0 bases, and 12 bases lay in between. CDR1 and CDR2 (germline): MGHDK, SYGVNS. The CDR3 sequence is 16 residues long. The CDR3 DNA is TGTGCCAGCAGTGACAACGGCAGGGATAGCAATCAGCCCCAGCATTTT. Protein sequence: CASSDNGRDSNQPQHF.

This sequence joins TRBV28 and TRBJ2-6; TRBD2 agrees at 12 bases. Germline V gene lookup returns CDR1 MDHEN and CDR2 SYDVKM. V lost 5 bases and J lost 5; bases outside the gene matches: 7. The CDR3 runs to 17 residues. CDR3 amino acids: CASSEDLAGGWANVLTF. The CDR3 DNA sequence: TGTGCCAGCAGTGAAGACCTAGCGGGAGGGTGGGCCAACGTCCTGACTTTC.

The rearrangement uses TRBV9 and TRBJ1-2; TRBD1 matches 8 bases. Germline V gene sequence: CDR1 SGDLS, CDR2 YYNGEE. With 3 bases clipped from V and 7 bases from J, the junction kept 8 bases outside the gene matches. This CDR3 is built from 14 residues. The CDR3 loop is CASSGTGLRGGYTF. The CDR3 coding sequence is TGTGCCAGCAGCGGGACAGGGCTGAGGGGTGGCTACACCTTC.

The chain employs TRBV2 and TRBJ2-3; TRBD1 aligns across 10 bases. V shed 6 bases, J shed 1 base, and the junction held 1 base outside the gene matches. The CDR3 contains 14 residues. The germline gives CDR1 SNHLY, CDR2 FYNNEI. The CDR3 here is CASRGTGGTDTQYF. The CDR3 DNA sequence: TGTGCCAGCAGGGGGACAGGGGGCACAGATACGCAGTATTTT.

The chain carries TRBV11-2 and TRBJ1-1; the D is unclear. V shed 5 bases and J shed 5 bases, with 12 bases lying between them. The germline V gene encodes CDR1 SGHAT and CDR2 FQNNGV. The CDR3 covers 13 residues. The CDR3 DNA follows: TGTGCCAGCAGCCAGGTCGGGAGAACTGAAGCTTTCTTT. It translates to CASSQVGRTEAFF. Full variable domain (missing parts from reference TRBV11-2 and TRBJ1-1): EAGVAQSPRYKIIEKRQSVAFWCNPISGHATLYWYQQILGQGPKLLIQFQNNGVVDDSQLPKDRFSAERLKGVDSTLKIQPAKLEDSAVYLCASSQVGRTEAFFGQGTRLTVV.

The chain employs TRBV7-2 and TRBJ1-1; 7 nucleotides line up with TRBD1. Germline-derived CDR1 and CDR2 are SGHTA and FQGNSA. V lost 4 bases, J lost 7 bases, and 3 bases stayed unmatched. This CDR3 is built from 12 residues. The CDR3: CASSSYRGEAFF. CDR3 bases: TGTGCCAGCAGCTCTTACAGGGGTGAAGCTTTCTTT.

The chain carries TRBV27 and TRBJ1-1; no reliable D call. The CDR3 totals 14 residues. Germline V CDR1 and CDR2: MNHEY, SMNVEV (reference sequence). V shed 3 bases and J shed 1 base, with 9 bases lying between them. The DNA for the CDR3 is TGTGCCAGCAGTTTGTCAGGCCGGAACACTGAAGCTTTCTTT. Protein sequence: CASSLSGRNTEAFF.

The genes are TRBV28 and TRBJ1-1, with a weak D call TRBD1 (5 bases). CDR3 length: 18 residues. From germline, CDR1 is MDHEN and CDR2 SYDVKM. V gave up 2 bases and J gave up 0 bases, with 19 bases separating them. The CDR3 loop is CASSLGFGGDRVNTEAFF. The CDR3, as DNA: TGTGCCAGCAGTTTAGGATTCGGGGGTGACAGAGTGAACACTGAAGCTTTCTTT. Based on the CDR3 plus reference TRBV28 and TRBJ1-1, the full variable domain is DVKVTQSSRYLVKRTGEKVFLECVQDMDHENMFWYRQDPGLGLRLIYFSYDVKMKEKGDIPEGYSVSREKKERFSLILESASTNQTSMYLCASSLGFGGDRVNTEAFFGQGTRLTVV.

This rearrangement joins TRBV7-3 to TRBJ2-1, with TRBD2 identical over 7 bases. Germline assignment: CDR1 SGHTA and CDR2 FQGTGA. The V segment lost 1 base and the J segment 2 bases; nucleotides outside the gene matches: 5. The CDR3 has 16 amino acids. Here the CDR3 DNA reads TGTGCCAGCAGCTTAAGCGGGGGATCTACCTACAATGAGCAGTTCTTC. Residues: CASSLSGGSTYNEQFF.

In its sample, this clone was seen a few times. The gene calls are TRBV7-9 and TRBJ1-2; 8 nucleotides agree with TRBD1. The V segment lost 5 bases and the J segment 7 bases; nucleotides outside the gene matches: 6. Germline V gene sequence: CDR1 SEHNR, CDR2 FQNEAQ (reference sequence). CDR3 size: 13 residues. The CDR3 protein is CASSDIRGPGYTF. The CDR3 bases are TGTGCCAGCAGCGATATCAGGGGGCCTGGCTACACCTTC.

The chain uses TRBV5-1 and TRBJ2-1, with TRBD2 matching over 11 bases. Trimming took 5 bases from V and 2 from J; bases not matched to a gene: 3. Looked up from germline, CDR1 is SGHRS and CDR2 is YFSETQ. The CDR3 has 15 amino acids. The CDR3 coding sequence is TGCGCCAGCAGACTGGGACTAGCGGCCTACAATGAGCAGTTCTTC. This gives the protein CASRLGLAAYNEQFF.

This clone was detected only a few times. This chain connects TRBV30 to TRBJ1-3; tentative D call: TRBD1 (5 bases). The CDR3 sequence is 15 residues long. The germline V and J ends were trimmed by 0 bases and 4 bases, with 13 bases remaining between them. Germline CDR1 and CDR2: GTSNPN and SVGIG (reference sequence). This CDR3 reads CAWSVGSGTGNTIYF. Written as DNA, the CDR3 is TGTGCCTGGAGTGTAGGGAGCGGGACGGGAAACACCATATATTTT. The full variable domain, in which reference TRBV30 and TRBJ1-3 provide the parts outside the CDR3, is SQTIHQWPATLVQPVGSPLSLECTVEGTSNPNLYWYRQAAGRGLQLLFYSVGIGQISSEVPQNLSASRPQDRQFILSSKKLLLSDSGFYLCAWSVGSGTGNTIYFGEGSWLTVV.

This clone has just one count. The chain is built from TRBV6-5 and TRBJ1-4, with D unresolved. Germline V gene data show CDR1 as MNHEY and CDR2 as SVGAGI. This CDR3 is 15 amino acids long. V lost 5 bases to trimming and J lost 4 bases, with 14 bases between them. CDR3 residues: CASSHSSNYNEKLFF. The DNA of the CDR3 is TGTGCCAGCAGTCATTCCAGCAACTATAATGAAAAACTGTTTTTT.

The CDR3 here is CASSLGTGGVGGYTF. CDR3 DNA sequence: TGTGCCAGCAGCTTGGGGACAGGGGGAGTCGGTGGCTACACCTTC. The gene calls are TRBV5-5 and TRBJ1-2, with 10 bases lining up with TRBD1. The CDR3 totals 15 residues. V lost 0 bases and J lost 7; bases outside the gene matches: 6. Germline loops: CDR1 SGHKS, CDR2 YYEKEE (reference sequence).

The rearrangement joins TRBV3-1 (or the pseudogene TRBV3-2) to TRBJ2-7; 12 bases are a match to TRBD1. This CDR3 has 14 amino acids. J gave up 7 bases and V 5 bases, and 6 bases lay outside the gene matches. Germline V gives CDR1 LGHDT, CDR2 YNNKEL (reference sequence). CDR3 protein: CASSLGQGAREQYF. In DNA, the CDR3 is TGTGCCAGCAGCTTGGGACAGGGGGCGAGGGAGCAGTACTTC.

The chain joins TRBV7-3 to TRBJ2-3; TRBD1 agrees at 9 bases. The CDR3 is made up of 15 amino acids. The V gene's germline CDR1 is SGHTA and CDR2 FQGTGA. Unmatched junction bases numbered 6, after V lost 5 bases and J lost 3 bases. Written as DNA, the CDR3 is TGTGCCAGCAGCCAAACCGGGACAGGGACAGATACGCAGTATTTT. Residues: CASSQTGTGTDTQYF.